The 7 T cell receptor beta chains in this list originate from one sample, sequenced in a study of persistence of HIV-infected CD4 T cells. No cognate antigen is known for these TCRs. The stimulus was lysate of CMV-infected fibroblasts, about 11 ug/mL. CD40L-negative CD69-negative CD45RO-high memory CD4+ T cells were sorted as populations depleted of antigen-responding cells. The libraries were made with immunoSEQ version 4 in survey mode. Using immunoSEQ multiplex PCR, the repertoire was profiled, and TCRdb retains in-frame clones only, with some absent. Of 37,000 or so clones listed, over 80% are singletons. The sequencing used CD4+ T cells sorted from PBMCs after roughly 17-hour stimulation, collected from a patient who received antiretroviral therapy. The receptors were sampled from an adult man with HIV who was CMV-seropositive.

The J gene is TRBJ1-2, the V gene TRBV2; D is undetermined. The germline V gene has CDR1 SNHLY and CDR2 FYNNEI. The CDR3 totals 16 residues. The ends were cut back, 1 base at V and 1 base at J, with 13 bases in the middle. The CDR3 nucleotides are TGTGCCAGCAGTGAAGTTCCTTCGGGCGGTAACTATGGCTACACCTTC. Protein sequence: CASSEVPSGGNYGYTF.

The V gene is TRBV5-1, the J gene TRBJ2-1; D might be TRBD1 (5 bases). The CDR3 is 14 amino acids. Germline V gives CDR1 SGHRS, CDR2 YFSETQ. The V gene lost 3 bases and the J gene lost 5 bases, with 12 bases spanning the gap. The CDR3 loop is CASSSITRDNEQFF. For the CDR3, the DNA is TGCGCCAGCAGCTCAATAACCAGGGACAATGAGCAGTTCTTC. The complete variable domain, with remaining parts taken from reference TRBV5-1 and TRBJ2-1, reads KAGVTQTPRYLIKTRGQQVTLSCSPISGHRSVSWYQQTPGQGLQFLFEYFSETQRNKGNFPGRFSGRQFSNSRSEMNVSTLELGDSALYLCASSSITRDNEQFFGPGTRLTVL.

This chain joins TRBV6-5 and TRBJ2-7; tentatively, D is TRBD1 or TRBD2 (5 bases each). V gave up 4 bases and J gave up 5 bases, with 18 bases separating them. Germline V gene data show CDR1 as MNHEY and CDR2 as SVGAGI. The CDR3 is 15 residues long. CDR3 nucleotides: TGTGCCAGCAGTTCCGCCGGGACCGTCCAGGACGAGCAGTACTTC. It translates to CASSSAGTVQDEQYF.

The sample holds a few counts of this clone. V and J are TRBV10-1 and TRBJ2-7; no clear D. V was trimmed by 6 bases and J by 9 bases, leaving 15 bases between them. Germline V gene data show CDR1 as WNHNN and CDR2 as SYGVQD (reference sequence). The CDR3 is made up of 12 amino acids. The CDR3 DNA reads TGCGCCAGCAGCGATAATCCGGAGCGGCAGTACTTC. It is translated as CASSDNPERQYF.

V and J are TRBV9 and TRBJ1-2; D gene ambiguous. The CDR3 is 16 residues long. Germline CDR1 SGDLS, CDR2 YYNGEE. V lost 0 bases, J lost 0 bases, and 12 bases lay in between. The DNA for the CDR3 is TGTGCCAGCAGCGTAGGCCTGAGGGAAGCTAACTATGGCTACACCTTC. Its translation: CASSVGLREANYGYTF.

This chain links TRBV6-1 with TRBJ1-2, with D uncertain. The CDR3 runs 14 residues. The germline V gene has CDR1 MNHNS and CDR2 SASEGT. V was clipped by 1 base and J by 7 bases, with 13 bases between them. The CDR3 protein is CASSEVGGRAGYTF. CDR3 DNA: TGTGCCAGCAGTGAAGTAGGAGGGCGGGCTGGCTACACCTTC.

The CDR3: CASLVSGANVLTF. CDR3 sequence (DNA): TGTGCCAGCCTAGTCTCTGGGGCCAACGTCCTGACTTTC. This chain links TRBV6-5 with TRBJ2-6; D is unclear. V was clipped by 8 bases and J by 0 bases, with 5 bases between them. CDR1 and CDR2 (germline): MNHEY, SVGAGI. This CDR3 contains 13 residues.